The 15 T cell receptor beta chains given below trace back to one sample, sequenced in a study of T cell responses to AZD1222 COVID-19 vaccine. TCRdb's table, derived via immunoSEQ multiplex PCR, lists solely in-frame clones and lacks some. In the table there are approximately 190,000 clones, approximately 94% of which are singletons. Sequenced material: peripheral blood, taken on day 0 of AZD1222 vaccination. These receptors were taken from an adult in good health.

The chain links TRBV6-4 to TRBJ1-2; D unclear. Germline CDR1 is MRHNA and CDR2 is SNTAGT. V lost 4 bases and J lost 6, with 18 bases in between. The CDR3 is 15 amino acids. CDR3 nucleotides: TGTGCCAGCAGTGCCGCCGGAGGAGGGAACCATGGCTACACCTTC. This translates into CASSAAGGGNHGYTF.

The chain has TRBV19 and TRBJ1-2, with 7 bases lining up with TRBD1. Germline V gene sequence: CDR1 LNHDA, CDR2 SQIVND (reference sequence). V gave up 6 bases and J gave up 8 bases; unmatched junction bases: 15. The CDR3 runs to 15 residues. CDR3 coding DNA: TGTGCCAGTAGGATCGTGGGACAGCCACTTATGGGCTACACCTTC. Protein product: CASRIVGQPLMGYTF.

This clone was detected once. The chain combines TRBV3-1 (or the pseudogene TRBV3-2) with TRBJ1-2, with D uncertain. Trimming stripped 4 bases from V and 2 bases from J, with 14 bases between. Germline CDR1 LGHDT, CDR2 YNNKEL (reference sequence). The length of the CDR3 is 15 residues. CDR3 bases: TGTGCCAGCAGCCTCCGAGGCACGGAGAACTATGGCTACACCTTC. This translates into CASSLRGTENYGYTF.

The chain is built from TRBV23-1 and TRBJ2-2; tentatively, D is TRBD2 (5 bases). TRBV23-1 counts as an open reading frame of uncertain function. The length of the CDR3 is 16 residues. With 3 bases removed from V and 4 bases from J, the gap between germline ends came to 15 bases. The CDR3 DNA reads TGCGCCAGCAGTCATTGGCTCCCTCGGGGCACCGGGGAGCTGTTTTTT. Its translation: CASSHWLPRGTGELFF.

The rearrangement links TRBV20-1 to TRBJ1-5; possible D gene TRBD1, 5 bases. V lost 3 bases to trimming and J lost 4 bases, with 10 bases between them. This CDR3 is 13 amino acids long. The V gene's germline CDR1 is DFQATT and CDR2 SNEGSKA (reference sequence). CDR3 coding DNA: TGCAGTGCTAGTCGGGCAGGGAATCAGCCCCAGCATTTT. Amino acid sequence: CSASRAGNQPQHF.

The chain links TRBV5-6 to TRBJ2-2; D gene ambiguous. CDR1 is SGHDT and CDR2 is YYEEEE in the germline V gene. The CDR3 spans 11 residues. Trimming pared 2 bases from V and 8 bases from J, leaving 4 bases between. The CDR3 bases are TGTGCCAGCAGCTTATTTGGGGAGCTGTTTTTT. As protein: CASSLFGELFF.

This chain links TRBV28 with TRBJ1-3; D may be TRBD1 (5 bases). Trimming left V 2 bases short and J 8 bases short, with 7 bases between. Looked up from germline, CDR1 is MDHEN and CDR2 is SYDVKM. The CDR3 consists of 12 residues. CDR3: CASSLAGDTIYF. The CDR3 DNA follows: TGTGCCAGCAGTTTAGCGGGGGACACCATATATTTT.

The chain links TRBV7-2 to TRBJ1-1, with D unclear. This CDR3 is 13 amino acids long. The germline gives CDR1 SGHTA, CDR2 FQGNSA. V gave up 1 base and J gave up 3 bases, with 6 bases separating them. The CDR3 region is CASSLGRYTEAFF. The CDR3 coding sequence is TGTGCCAGCAGCTTAGGCAGGTACACTGAAGCTTTCTTT.

DNA for the CDR3: TGTGCCAGCAGCCACCGACCTGGGGACGGCACCTACGAGCAGTACTTC. This codes for CASSHRPGDGTYEQYF. The chain joins TRBV9 to TRBJ2-7; possibly TRBD1 or TRBD2 for D (5 bases each). Germline-derived CDR1 and CDR2 are SGDLS and YYNGEE. V was shortened by 4 bases and J by 2 bases, with 19 bases between the two germline ends. CDR3 length: 16 residues.

This CDR3 reads CATSLRENGYEQYF. The CDR3 nucleotides read TGTGCCACCAGCTTGAGGGAGAATGGCTACGAGCAGTACTTC. The chain carries TRBV15 and TRBJ2-7; possible D gene TRBD2, 5 bases. The CDR3 runs 14 residues. CDR1 is LNHNV, CDR2 YYDKDF, per germline (reference sequence). With 5 bases removed from V and 3 bases from J, the gap between germline ends came to 14 bases.

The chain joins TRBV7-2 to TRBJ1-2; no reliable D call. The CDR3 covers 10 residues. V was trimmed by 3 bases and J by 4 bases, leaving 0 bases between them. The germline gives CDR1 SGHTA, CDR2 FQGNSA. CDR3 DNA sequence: TGTGCCAGCAGCTTCTATGGCTACACCTTC. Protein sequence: CASSFYGYTF.

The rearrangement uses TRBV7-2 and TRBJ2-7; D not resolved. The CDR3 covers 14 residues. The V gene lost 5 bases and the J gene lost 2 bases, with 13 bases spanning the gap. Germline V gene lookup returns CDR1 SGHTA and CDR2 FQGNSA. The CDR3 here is CASSLPHTAYEQYF. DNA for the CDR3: TGTGCCAGCAGCCTGCCTCACACTGCCTACGAGCAGTACTTC.

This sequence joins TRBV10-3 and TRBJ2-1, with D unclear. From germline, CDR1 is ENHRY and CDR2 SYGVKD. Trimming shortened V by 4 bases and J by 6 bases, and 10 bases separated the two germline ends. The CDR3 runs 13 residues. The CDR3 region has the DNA TGTGCCATCAGTGGGGCCCTACCCAATGAGCAGTTCTTC. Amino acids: CAISGALPNEQFF.

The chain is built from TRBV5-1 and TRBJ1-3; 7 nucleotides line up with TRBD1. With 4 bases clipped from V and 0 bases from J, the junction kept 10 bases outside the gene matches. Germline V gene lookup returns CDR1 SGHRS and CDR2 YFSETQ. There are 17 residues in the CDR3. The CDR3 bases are TGCGCCAGCAGCCACTCGGGGACAGACCTCTCTGGAAACACCATATATTTT. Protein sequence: CASSHSGTDLSGNTIYF.

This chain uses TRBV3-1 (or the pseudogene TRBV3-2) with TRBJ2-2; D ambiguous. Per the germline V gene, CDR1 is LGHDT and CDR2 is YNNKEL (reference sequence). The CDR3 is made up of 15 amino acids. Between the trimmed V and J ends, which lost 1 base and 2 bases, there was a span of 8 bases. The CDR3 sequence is CASSQGTINTGELFF. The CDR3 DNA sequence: TGTGCCAGCAGCCAAGGGACCATAAACACCGGGGAGCTGTTTTTT.